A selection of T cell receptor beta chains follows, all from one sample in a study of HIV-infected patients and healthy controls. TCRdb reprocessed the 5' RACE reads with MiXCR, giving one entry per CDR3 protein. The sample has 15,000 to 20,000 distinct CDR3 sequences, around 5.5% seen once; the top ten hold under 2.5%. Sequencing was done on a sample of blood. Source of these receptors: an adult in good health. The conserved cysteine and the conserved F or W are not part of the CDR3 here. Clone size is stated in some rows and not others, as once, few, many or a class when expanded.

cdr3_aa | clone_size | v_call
ASSDGLRGSNQPQH | many | TRBV5-1
ASSLDRENTGELF | many | TRBV18
ASSVALRRGVYNEQF | many | TRBV9
SAYLGGTYEQY | many | TRBV20-1
ASRRDRAYEQY | many | TRBV27
ATSLGGNSGANVLT | NA | TRBV15
ASSLSTGWEGYT | many | TRBV28
SASSFQGYGGYT | many | TRBV20-1
ASSLTGRLFNTQY | many | TRBV5-4
ASSDPYDRQATNEKLF | NA | TRBV6-6